The rows below give T cell receptor beta chains drawn from one sample of a study of tumor-infiltrating lymphocytes in primary liver carcinoma. TCRdb passed the multiplex PCR reads through MiXCR, listing each CDR3 protein once. The sample includes approximately 22,000 distinct CDR3 sequences, roughly 78% of them seen just once. The sequencing sample was made of liver tumor tissue from sampling region 1. The receptors shown here come from a man aged 35 to 55 with primary liver carcinoma and hepatitis B virus infection. The CDR3 runs from the conserved cysteine through the conserved F or W. The D gene is left open where the match is weak. Some rows mark clone size as missing; the rest say once, few, many or name a class of expanded clone.

size: -; length: 15; J: TRBJ2-1; D: -; V: TRBV4-1; DNA: TGTGCCAGCAGCCCGCTCGGTAACAAGAACAATGAGCAATTCTTC; CDR3: CASSPLGNKNNEQFF
size: -; length: 12; J: TRBJ2-3; D: -; V: TRBV11-2; DNA: TGTGCTAGCAGCGCCAGCACGGATACGCAGAATTTT; CDR3: CASSASTDTQNF
size: medium-sized; length: 13; J: TRBJ2-7; D: TRBD2; V: TRBV29-1; DNA: TGCAGCGTTGGAATTCAGGGAGGGTACGAGCAGTACTTC; CDR3: CSVGIQGGYEQYF
size: -; length: 15; J: TRBJ2-3; D: TRBD1; V: TRBV5-1; DNA: TGCACCAGCCGACCGGGACAGTCAAGCACAGATACGCTGTATTTT; CDR3: CTSRPGQSSTDTLYF
size: -; length: 12; J: TRBJ2-1; D: -; V: TRBV11-2; DNA: TGTGCAAGCAGCCCGGAGTACAATGAGCAGTTCTTC; CDR3: CASSPEYNEQFF
size: -; length: 14; J: TRBJ2-1; D: -; V: TRBV6-2/TRBV6-3; DNA: TGTGCCAACAGGGCCAACGGTCGGCGGGATGAGCACTTCTTC; CDR3: CANRANGRRDEHFF
size: -; length: 18; J: TRBJ2-6; D: -; V: TRBV4-1; DNA: TGTGCCAGCAGTCGAGGAATCCTCGAACAGTCTGGGCCCAACGTCCTGACTTTC; CDR3: CASSRGILEQSGPNVLTF
size: many; length: 14; J: TRBJ1-1; D: -; V: TRBV5-1; DNA: TGCGCCAGCAGCTTCTGGACGGAGGACACTGAAGCTTTCTTT; CDR3: CASSFWTEDTEAFF
size: once; length: 15; J: TRBJ1-5; D: TRBD1; V: TRBV28; DNA: TGTGCCGGCAGCACCCCGGACAGGGAAATTCAGCCCCAGCATTTT; CDR3: CAGSTPDREIQPQHF
size: -; length: 16; J: TRBJ2-7; D: -; V: TRBV11-1; DNA: TGTGACAGCAGTTCAAGAGGCTCTTCCAGCCTCTACGAGCAGTACTTC; CDR3: CDSSSRGSSSLYEQYF
size: -; length: 12; J: TRBJ2-1; D: -; V: TRBV11-3; DNA: TGTGACAGCAGCCAAACGGACAATAAGCAATTCTTC; CDR3: CDSSQTDNKQFF
size: -; length: 16; J: TRBJ1-2; D: -; V: TRBV7-9; DNA: TGTGCCAGCAACCCCGGAGGCAGGCTGTCCCAGTATGGCTACACCTTC; CDR3: CASNPGGRLSQYGYTF
size: -; length: 14; J: TRBJ1-2; D: -; V: TRBV4-1; DNA: TGCGCCAGCAGCCAAGGGGACTGGGACTATGGCTACACGTTC; CDR3: CASSQGDWDYGYTF
size: medium-sized; length: 15; J: TRBJ1-5; D: -; V: TRBV4-3; DNA: TGCGCCAGCAGCCAAGATCGGTTTGGTCCTCAGCCCCAGCATTTT; CDR3: CASSQDRFGPQPQHF
size: -; length: 17; J: TRBJ2-7; D: TRBD1; V: TRBV28; DNA: TGTGCCAGCAGTTTAGCCGACCCCAGGACAGGCCGAGACGAGCAGTACTTC; CDR3: CASSLADPRTGRDEQYF
size: -; length: 14; J: TRBJ1-1; D: -; V: TRBV11-2; DNA: TGTGTCAGTAGCTTAACGGCCTTCTACACTGAAGCTTTCTTT; CDR3: CVSSLTAFYTEAFF
size: -; length: 14; J: TRBJ2-4; D: -; V: TRBV5-6; DNA: TGTGCCAGCAGCTTGGGTAGAGCCAAAAACATTCAGAACTTC; CDR3: CASSLGRAKNIQNF
size: few; length: 15; J: TRBJ2-3; D: -; V: TRBV6-5; DNA: TGTGCCAGTAGTAGACGGGGGCGGAGCATAGATACGCAGTATTTT; CDR3: CASSRRGRSIDTQYF